The subject of this entry is one T cell receptor beta chain. The data originate from a study of blood T cell repertoires in COVID-19. Overall study: Whether acute or convalescent, the COVID-19 samples came from the United States, Italy and Spain. T cells, B-cell-depleted T cells, or PBMCs supplied cDNA or gDNA.

Germline loops: CDR1 MNHEY, CDR2 SVGAGI. This CDR3 is built from 12 residues. V was cut by 6 bases and J by 5 bases, with 10 bases left in between. Per the original data handling: It was from reference gene primer amplification that nucleated cell counts were estimated. Generated by immunoSEQ multiplex PCR, the TCRdb table keeps only in-frame clones and is missing some. The V and J calls and clone size are taken from that table; D and trimming were inferred from the DNA. The data show roughly 500,000 clones, 70% to 90% seen once. The TCR sequence derives from a human donor in a cohort sampled during active COVID-19. Sample: peripheral blood. The chain employs TRBV6-5 and TRBJ1-2; D gene uncertain. The CDR3 here is CASSPESYGYTF. The CDR3 coding sequence is TGTGCCAGCAGCCCCGAGTCTTATGGCTACACCTTC.